Listed here is a single T cell receptor (beta chain). The data derive from a study of blood T cell repertoires in COVID-19. The wider study: Samples came from the United States, Italy and Spain, spanning acute and convalescent COVID-19. Sample material is recorded as cDNA or gDNA derived from T cells, B-cell-depleted T cells, or PBMCs.

The V gene's germline CDR1 is SGHVS and CDR2 FQNEAQ. Trimming took off 5 bases at V and 4 bases at J, with 22 bases between the two ends. This CDR3 has 17 amino acids. As originally analysed: Researchers report that nucleated cell counts were estimated from reference gene primer amplification. TCRdb's table, derived via immunoSEQ multiplex PCR, lists solely in-frame clones and lacks some. Clonal size and the V and J genes are those of that table, whereas D and trimming came from the DNA. The table has approximately 100,000 clones, about 92% seen once. This TCR was sampled from a woman over 75 in a cohort sampled during active COVID-19. V usage is TRBV7-8 and J usage is TRBJ2-3; D is possibly TRBD1 (6 bases). Sequencing was performed on peripheral blood. The CDR3 region has the DNA TGTGCCAGCAGCCCTATCCCGTGGGGGCAAGGGGCAGATACGCAGTATTTT. Translating it yields CASSPIPWGQGADTQYF.